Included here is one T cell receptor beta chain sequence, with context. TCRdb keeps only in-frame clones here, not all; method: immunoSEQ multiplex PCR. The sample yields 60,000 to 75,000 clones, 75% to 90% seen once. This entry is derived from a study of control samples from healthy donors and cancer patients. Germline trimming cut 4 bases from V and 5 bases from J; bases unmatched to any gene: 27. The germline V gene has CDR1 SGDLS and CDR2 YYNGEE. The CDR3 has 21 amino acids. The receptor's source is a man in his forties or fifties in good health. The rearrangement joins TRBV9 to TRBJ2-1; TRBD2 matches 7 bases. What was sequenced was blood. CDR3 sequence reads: CASSLPPGGFGGGGGDNEQFF. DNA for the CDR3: TGTGCCAGCAGCTTACCCCCCGGGGGGTTTGGCGGCGGGGGTGGGGACAATGAGCAGTTCTTC.